One and the same sample provided the 8 T cell receptor beta chains below, sequenced in a study of yellow fever vaccine responses in identical twins. TCRdb processed the RT-PCR reads anew with MiXCR; each CDR3 protein has one entry. The sample yields 20,000 to 25,000 distinct CDR3 sequences, 77% seen once. The input for sequencing was T cells from blood (PBMCs), unsorted or a sorted subset (not recorded which), taken before or after yellow fever vaccination (not recorded which). The receptors stem from a woman aged 18-29 years who received the yellow fever vaccine.

The chain uses TRBV29-1 and TRBJ2-3; 13 positions match TRBD2. Losses at the gene ends were 7 bases for V and 2 bases for J; bases not matched to a gene: 15. The germline gives CDR1 SQVTM, CDR2 ANQGSEA. The CDR3 runs to 18 residues. CDR3 sequence: CSGKRLAGGPAHTDTQYF. CDR3 coding DNA: TGCAGCGGGAAACGACTAGCGGGGGGCCCTGCTCACACAGATACGCAGTATTTT.

The chain combines TRBV14 with TRBJ2-7, with D unresolved. V lost 0 bases and J 2 bases, leaving 11 bases between the germline ends. Per germline, CDR1 SGHDN and CDR2 FVKESK. This CDR3 has 15 amino acids. The CDR3 DNA reads as TGTGCCAGCAGCCAAGAGATATCCCCAGCCTACGAGCAGTACTTC. Amino acid sequence: CASSQEISPAYEQYF.

This CDR3 reads CASSLKTMEQFF. The CDR3 coding sequence is TGTGCCAGCAGCTTAAAAACTATGGAGCAGTTCTTC. The chain is built from TRBV7-9 and TRBJ2-1; D not resolved. Germline assignment: CDR1 SEHNR and CDR2 FQNEAQ (reference sequence). The CDR3 totals 12 residues. The V gene lost 2 bases and the J gene lost 10 bases, with 9 bases spanning the gap. The full variable domain, its missing parts supplied by reference TRBV7-9 and TRBJ2-1, is DTGVSQNPRHKITKRGQNVTFRCDPISEHNRLYWYRQTLGQGPEFLTYFQNEAQLEKSRLLSDRFSAERPKGSFSTLEIQRTEQGDSAMYLCASSLKTMEQFFGPGTRLTVL.

This chain joins TRBV29-1 and TRBJ2-7; D might be TRBD1 or TRBD2, each matching 5 bases. CDR3 length: 12 amino acids. The V end lost 7 bases, the J end lost 3 bases, and 13 bases lay between the germline ends. CDR1 is SQVTM, CDR2 ANQGSEA, per germline. The CDR3 here is CSAWGSRYEQYF. CDR3 in DNA: TGCAGCGCGTGGGGGTCCCGCTACGAGCAGTACTTC.

The chain has TRBV11-3 and TRBJ2-5; TRBD2 matches 8 bases. The CDR3 totals 15 residues. V lost 3 bases, J lost 0 bases, and 3 bases stayed unmatched. CDR1 and CDR2 from the germline V gene are SGHNT and YENEEA. CDR3 DNA: TGTGCCAGCAGCTTTAATAGCGGGAACCAAGAGACCCAGTACTTC. This sequence encodes CASSFNSGNQETQYF.

The rearrangement joins TRBV25-1 to TRBJ2-5; D gene uncertain. The CDR3 loop spans 12 amino acids. The V gene lost 4 bases and the J gene lost 7 bases, with 10 bases spanning the gap. Germline V gives CDR1 MGHDK, CDR2 SYGVNS. Here the CDR3 reads CASSVLGGTQYF. DNA of the CDR3: TGTGCCAGCAGTGTGCTCGGTGGGACCCAGTACTTC. The complete variable domain, with remaining parts taken from reference TRBV25-1 and TRBJ2-5, reads EADIYQTPRYLVIGTGKKITLECSQTMGHDKMYWYQQDPGMELHLIHYSYGVNSTEKGDLSSESTVSRIRTEHFPLTLESARPSHTSQYLCASSVLGGTQYFGPGTRLLVL.

The chain combines TRBV24-1 with TRBJ1-5; 9 nucleotides agree with TRBD1. The germline gives CDR1 KGHDR, CDR2 SFDVKD. Trimming at V came to 9 bases and at J to 0 bases, leaving 11 bases not matched to a gene. The CDR3 loop spans 17 amino acids. This chain's CDR3 is CATGPAGTGTSNQPQHF. The CDR3 region has the DNA TGTGCCACCGGACCTGCCGGGACAGGGACTAGCAATCAGCCCCAGCATTTT.

With regard to this clonotype: One junction end disagrees with the germline gene, perhaps due to a read error. The rearrangement joins TRBV7-9 to TRBJ2-5; possible D gene TRBD1, 6 bases. Germline V gives CDR1 SEHNR, CDR2 FQNEAQ (reference sequence). CDR3 length: 13 residues. The CDR3 protein is CASTLGGSETQYF. The CDR3 coding sequence is TGTGCCAGCACCTTAGGGGGTTCGGAGACCCAGTACTTC.